This paragraph reports one T cell receptor (beta chain). Its antigen is unidentified. This sample is drawn from a study of a mutant IDH1 vaccine in newly diagnosed glioma. Study summary: In some groups vaccination began 4-6 weeks post-radiotherapy; others received it with temozolomide. Among treated patients, 62.5% were male and approximately 40% female, and mean age was about 40 years. General study findings and limits: Vaccine-induced immune responses occurred in 93.3% of patients.

The sample's time point: week 11, during vaccination. Every vaccination contained 300 ug of the mutant IDH1 20-mer peptide and was paired with topical imiquimod. Here immunoSEQ multiplex PCR was the method, and the copy in TCRdb shows in-frame clones only, minus some. The sample includes about 30,000 clones, about 90% seen only once; the top ten take less than 25%. Germline V lookup: CDR1 SNHLY, CDR2 FYNNEI. The J segment lost 2 bases and the V segment lost 6 bases, leaving 4 bases of the junction unmatched. This CDR3 is 15 amino acids long. V and J are TRBV2 and TRBJ2-1, with TRBD2 identical over 10 bases. This sample comprised PBMCs, obtained from a glioma patient whose treatment included an IDH1 peptide vaccine. The clonotype originates from a man between 18 and 35 years old with glioma. In nucleotides, the CDR3 is TGTGCCAGCAGGGGTACTAGCGGGGCCTACAATGAGCAGTTCTTC. As protein: CASRGTSGAYNEQFF. Combining the CDR3 with reference TRBV2 and TRBJ2-1 gives the whole variable domain EPEVTQTPSHQVTQMGQEVILRCVPISNHLYFYWYRQILGQKVEFLVSFYNNEISEKSEIFDDQFSVERPDGSNFTLKIRSTKLEDSAMYFCASRGTSGAYNEQFFGPGTRLTVL.